Listed below are T cell receptor beta chains from one sample, sequenced in a study of long-term antiretroviral therapy in people with HIV. Method: immunoSEQ multiplex PCR; TCRdb's copy keeps in-frame clones and lacks some. The sample carries about 28,000 clones, about 90% recorded once. The sample in question was unsorted PBMCs, obtained 2 years after starting antiretroviral therapy. These receptor sequences come from a man in his fifties or sixties with HIV. Each CDR3 is given with its conserved first and last residue. Fields, in order: clone size, V gene, D gene, J gene, CDR3 DNA, CDR3 protein. A D gene is named only where the DNA matches it firmly. Where a row states a size, it is once, few, many or the class of an expanded clone; other rows omit it.

abundance: -; v_gene: TRBV14; d_gene: -; j_gene: TRBJ2-1; CDR3nt: TGTGCCAGCAGCCCACCGGGACGCCTCCACAATGAGCAGTTCTTC; CDR3aa: CASSPPGRLHNEQFF
abundance: once; v_gene: TRBV20-1; d_gene: -; j_gene: TRBJ1-4; CDR3nt: TGCAGTGCGACCGTTAATGAAAAACTGTTTTTT; CDR3aa: CSATVNEKLFF
abundance: -; v_gene: TRBV7-2; d_gene: -; j_gene: TRBJ1-3; CDR3nt: TGTGCCAGCAGCACCTCGCCTTTTTCTGGAAACACCATATATTTT; CDR3aa: CASSTSPFSGNTIYF
abundance: -; v_gene: TRBV19; d_gene: -; j_gene: TRBJ1-5; CDR3nt: TGTGCCAGTAGTATCCCACTTGGTGGAAGCAATCAGCCCCAGCATTTT; CDR3aa: CASSIPLGGSNQPQHF
abundance: -; v_gene: TRBV18; d_gene: -; j_gene: TRBJ2-1; CDR3nt: TGTGCCAGCTCACCACTTGCCCAGCGGTTGTACAATGAGCAGTTCTTC; CDR3aa: CASSPLAQRLYNEQFF
abundance: -; v_gene: TRBV15; d_gene: -; j_gene: TRBJ1-5; CDR3nt: TGTGCCACCAGCAGTAGGGGCAGGCCTGGCCGGCCCCAGCATTTT; CDR3aa: CATSSRGRPGRPQHF
abundance: -; v_gene: TRBV5-5; d_gene: TRBD1; j_gene: TRBJ1-2; CDR3nt: TGTGCCAGCAGCTTGGGACAGGGGCTTGGCTACACCTTC; CDR3aa: CASSLGQGLGYTF
abundance: -; v_gene: TRBV10-3; d_gene: TRBD2; j_gene: TRBJ2-7; CDR3nt: TGTGCCATCAGCCTGGGACTAGAGGGGGGGATGAGGGAGCAGTACTTC; CDR3aa: CAISLGLEGGMREQYF
abundance: -; v_gene: TRBV19; d_gene: TRBD1; j_gene: TRBJ2-2; CDR3nt: TGTGCCAGTACTTACTGGGACAGGGGGCCCACCGGGGAGCTGTTTTTT; CDR3aa: CASTYWDRGPTGELFF
abundance: -; v_gene: TRBV29-1; d_gene: -; j_gene: TRBJ1-5; CDR3nt: TGCAGCACCCAAGAGGAATTTCAGCCCCAGCATTTT; CDR3aa: CSTQEEFQPQHF
abundance: few; v_gene: TRBV7-8; d_gene: -; j_gene: TRBJ1-6; CDR3nt: TGTGCCAGCAGCCTCTGGACAGATAATTCACCCCTCCACTTT; CDR3aa: CASSLWTDNSPLHF
abundance: once; v_gene: TRBV6-1; d_gene: -; j_gene: TRBJ1-3; CDR3nt: TGTGCCAGCAGTGAAGCGCGGGGAAACACCATATATTTT; CDR3aa: CASSEARGNTIYF
abundance: -; v_gene: TRBV9; d_gene: -; j_gene: TRBJ2-5; CDR3nt: TGTGCCAGCAGCGTAGGGTTGAGCCCCCAAGAGACCCAGTACTTC; CDR3aa: CASSVGLSPQETQYF
abundance: -; v_gene: TRBV27; d_gene: TRBD1; j_gene: TRBJ2-3; CDR3nt: TGTGCCAGCACCGTCCGCGGGACAGGGGCAGATACGCAGTATTTT; CDR3aa: CASTVRGTGADTQYF